Sequencing of this T cell receptor (beta chain) was carried out in a study of T cell repertoires in cytomegalovirus infection. Overall study context: The study used recently identified HLA-C-restricted and well-studied HLA-B-restricted CMV epitopes. Evidence of both CMV infection and a matching HLA type came from public TCR beta signatures.

Note on this clonotype: Antigen unknown.

TCRdb ran MiXCR on the reads and lists one entry per CDR3 protein. The data hold about 52,000 distinct CDR3 sequences, with about 19% observed a single time. The sequence was obtained from a human donor in good health (CMV status not recorded). Some clones in this sample may be carry-over from other donors' samples. The material was CD8+ T cells from cultured PBMCs, obtained from culture after CMV antigen stimulation.

CDR3 region: CASSISHAGANVLTF. The DNA of the CDR3 is TGTGCCAGTAGTATCAGCCACGCTGGGGCCAACGTCCTGACTTTC. V gene TRBV19 combines with J gene TRBJ2-6; D not certain. Germline V lookup: CDR1 LNHDA, CDR2 SQIVND (reference sequence). Between the trimmed V and J ends, which lost 3 bases and 2 bases, there was a span of 8 bases. This CDR3 has 15 residues. Complete variable domain (other parts from reference TRBV19 and TRBJ2-6): DGGITQSPKYLFRKEGQNVTLSCEQNLNHDAMYWYRQDPGQGLRLIYYSQIVNDFQKGDIAEGYSVSREKKESFPLTVTSAQKNPTAFYLCASSISHAGANVLTFGAGSRLTVL.